The 3 T cell receptor beta chains in this list originate from one sample, sequenced in a study of blood T cell repertoires in COVID-19. TCRdb's copy holds only in-frame clones and misses some; the assay was immunoSEQ multiplex PCR. This table has under 65,000 clones, about 93% appearing once. The sample taken for sequencing was peripheral blood. The receptors derive from a man at least 80 years old with acute or convalescent COVID-19.

The CDR3 DNA is TGTGCCAGCTCCCTATCCGAATACAGGGGCACCGGTTCACCCCTCCACTTT. It translates to CASSLSEYRGTGSPLHF. The J gene is TRBJ1-6, the V gene TRBV18, with TRBD1 matching over 7 bases. The germline V gene has CDR1 KGHSH and CDR2 LQKENI. V gave up 6 bases and J gave up 9 bases; unmatched junction bases: 17. This CDR3 has 17 amino acids.

This chain links TRBV25-1 with TRBJ1-1, with D uncertain. The V gene's germline CDR1 is MGHDK and CDR2 SYGVNS. This CDR3 comprises 15 residues. V was pared by 3 bases and J by 14 bases, with 25 bases between. This chain's CDR3 is CASSDSLGGTQFCFF. DNA of the CDR3: TGTGCCAGCAGTGATAGCTTGGGAGGTACGCAGTTTTGCTTCTTT.

V gene TRBV27 combines with J gene TRBJ2-1; 11 bases agree with TRBD2. V lost 2 bases to trimming and J lost 6 bases; unmatched junction nucleotides: 3. The CDR3 has 15 residues. Per the germline V gene, CDR1 is MNHEY and CDR2 is SMNVEV (reference sequence). The CDR3 nucleotides read TGTGCCAGCAGTTTACGACTAGCGGGGTTCAATGAGCAGTTCTTC. This sequence encodes CASSLRLAGFNEQFF.